These T cell receptor beta chains were read from a single sample in a study of blood T cell repertoires in COVID-19. Assay: immunoSEQ multiplex PCR; the TCRdb copy retains only in-frame clones and omits some. This sample carries 77,000 or so clones, over 85% of them seen once, and the ten largest clones take about 4.5%. The sequenced sample consisted of peripheral blood. These receptors all stem from a man aged 45-65 years with active COVID-19. Both conserved end residues are part of each CDR3.

TRBJ1-2,TRBV19,CASTEPGTGRGYTF
TRBJ2-5,TRBV6-2/TRBV6-3,CASSQPLTLAVETQYF
TRBJ2-7,TRBV11-3,CASSSDRDLVYEQYF
TRBJ1-6,TRBV27,CASSTYKVGRSSYNSPLHF
TRBJ2-2,TRBV18,CASSPNGNTGELFF
TRBJ2-5,TRBV7-8,CASSLVLAASYQETQYF
TRBJ1-2,TRBV5-6,CASSTGAAGYTF
TRBJ2-2,TRBV21-1,CAIPGQGSGELFF
TRBJ2-1,TRBV6-5,CASHISGTHVEQFF
TRBJ2-7,TRBV7-8,CASSLGSGYEQYF
TRBJ1-2,TRBV18,CASSPEGADGYTF
TRBJ2-2,TRBV6-6,CASLERGGVTGELFF
TRBJ1-6,TRBV28,CASSSYSNSPLHF
TRBJ2-5,TRBV4-1,CASSQEASGRGETQYF
TRBJ2-7,TRBV7-6,CASSSPTGARLYEQYF
TRBJ2-2,TRBV7-7,CASSARLGEGAEGGELFF
TRBJ2-3,TRBV5-1,CASSLGSGISSDTQYF
TRBJ1-1,TRBV15,CATSRDLTGLAFF
TRBJ2-1,TRBV7-6,CASSSGWVLSGNEQFF
TRBJ1-6,TRBV30,CAWSGTGGNSPLHF
TRBJ1-3,TRBV7-8,CASSLGRGRTGNTIYF
TRBJ1-1,TRBV2,CASSVQAGAGGAFF
TRBJ1-1,TRBV28,CASHTRVSEAFF